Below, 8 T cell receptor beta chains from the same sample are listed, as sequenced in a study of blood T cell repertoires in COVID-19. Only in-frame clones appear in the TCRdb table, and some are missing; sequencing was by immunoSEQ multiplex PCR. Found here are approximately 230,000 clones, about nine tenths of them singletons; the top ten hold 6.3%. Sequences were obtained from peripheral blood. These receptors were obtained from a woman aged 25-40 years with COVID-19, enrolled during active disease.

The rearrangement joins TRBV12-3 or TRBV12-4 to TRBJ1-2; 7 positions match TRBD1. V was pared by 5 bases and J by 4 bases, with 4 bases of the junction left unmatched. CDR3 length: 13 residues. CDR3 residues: CASSTTGAYGYTF. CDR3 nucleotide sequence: TGTGCCAGCAGTACCACAGGGGCCTATGGCTACACCTTC.

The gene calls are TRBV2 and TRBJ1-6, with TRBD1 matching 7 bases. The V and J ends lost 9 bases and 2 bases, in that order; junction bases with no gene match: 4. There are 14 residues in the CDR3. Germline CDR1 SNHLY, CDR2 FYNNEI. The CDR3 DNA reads TGTGCCAGTACCGGACAGGCCTATAATTCACCCCTCCACTTT. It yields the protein CASTGQAYNSPLHF.

The CDR3 protein is CASSSGRGGGPYNEQFF. In DNA form, the CDR3 reads TGTGCCAGCAGCTCCGGTCGTGGGGGAGGGCCATACAATGAGCAGTTCTTC. This chain links TRBV5-4 with TRBJ2-1, with 7 nucleotides matching TRBD2. Germline CDR1 SGHNT, CDR2 YYREEE (reference sequence). With V trimmed by 3 bases and J by 4 bases, 13 bases remained unmatched. The CDR3 has 17 amino acids. The full variable domain, rest sourced from reference TRBV5-4 and TRBJ2-1, is ETGVTQSPTHLIKTRGQQVTLRCSSQSGHNTVSWYQQALGQGPQFIFQYYREEENGRGNFPPRFSGLQFPNYSSELNVNALELDDSALYLCASSSGRGGGPYNEQFFGPGTRLTVL.

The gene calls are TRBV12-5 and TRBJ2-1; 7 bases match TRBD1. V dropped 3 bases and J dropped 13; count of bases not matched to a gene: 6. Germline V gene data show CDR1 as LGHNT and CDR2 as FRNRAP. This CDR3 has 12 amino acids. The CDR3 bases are TGTGCTAGTGGTTTATCCCGGGACAGTCAGTTCTTC. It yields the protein CASGLSRDSQFF.

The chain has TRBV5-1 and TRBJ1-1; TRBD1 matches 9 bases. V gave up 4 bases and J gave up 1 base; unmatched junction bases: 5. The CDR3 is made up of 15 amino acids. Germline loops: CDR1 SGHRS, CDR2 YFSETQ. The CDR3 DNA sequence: TGCGCCAGCAGCACGGGACAGGGAAGGAACACTGAAGCTTTCTTT. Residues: CASSTGQGRNTEAFF.

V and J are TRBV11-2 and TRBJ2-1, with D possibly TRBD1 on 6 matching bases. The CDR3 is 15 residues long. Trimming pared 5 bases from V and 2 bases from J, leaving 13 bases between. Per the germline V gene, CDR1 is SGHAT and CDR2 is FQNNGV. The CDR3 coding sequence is TGTGCCAGCAGCCCACAGGGTATCGCCTACAATGAGCAGTTCTTC. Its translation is CASSPQGIAYNEQFF.

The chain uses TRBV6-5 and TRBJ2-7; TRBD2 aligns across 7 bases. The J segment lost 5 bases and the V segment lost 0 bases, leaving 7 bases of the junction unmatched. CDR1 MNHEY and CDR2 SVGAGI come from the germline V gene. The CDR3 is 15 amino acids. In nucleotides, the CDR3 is TGTGCCAGCAGTTACTCTGGACTAGGGTCCCACGAGCAGTACTTC. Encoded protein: CASSYSGLGSHEQYF.

The CDR3 sequence: CASSFYRDGDTQYF. The CDR3, as DNA: TGTGCCAGCAGCTTCTACAGGGACGGAGATACGCAGTATTTT. The V and J genes are TRBV5-4 and TRBJ2-3; a possible D gene is TRBD1 (6 bases). The ends were cut back, 2 bases at V and 5 bases at J, with 12 bases in the middle. This CDR3 has 14 residues. CDR1 is SGHNT, CDR2 YYREEE, per germline (reference sequence).